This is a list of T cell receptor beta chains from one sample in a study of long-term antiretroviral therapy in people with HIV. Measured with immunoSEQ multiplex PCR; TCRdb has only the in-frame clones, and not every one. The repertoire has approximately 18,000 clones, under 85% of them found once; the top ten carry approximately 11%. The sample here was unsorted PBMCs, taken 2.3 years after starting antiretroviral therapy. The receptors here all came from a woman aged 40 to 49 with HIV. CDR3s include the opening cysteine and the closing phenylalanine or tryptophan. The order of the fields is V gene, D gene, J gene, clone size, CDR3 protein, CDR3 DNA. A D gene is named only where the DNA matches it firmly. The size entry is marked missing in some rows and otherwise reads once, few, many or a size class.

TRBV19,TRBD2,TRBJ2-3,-,CASSKGSGGTDTQYF,TGTGCCAGTAGCAAGGGGTCGGGGGGGACAGATACGCAGTATTTT
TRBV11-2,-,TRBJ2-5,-,CASSLGEVQETQYF,TGTGCCAGCAGCTTGGGGGAGGTCCAAGAGACCCAGTACTTC
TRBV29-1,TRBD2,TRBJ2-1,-,CSARGSRYNEQFF,TGCAGCGCTCGCGGGAGTAGGTACAATGAGCAGTTCTTC
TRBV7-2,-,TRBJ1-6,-,CASSLDGSPLHF,TGTGCCAGCAGCTTAGATGGTTCACCCCTCCACTTT
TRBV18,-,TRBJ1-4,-,CASSLRNTNEKLFF,TGTGCCAGCTCACTTAGAAATACTAATGAAAAACTGTTTTTT
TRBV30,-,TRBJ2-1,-,CAWSQDAVREQFF,TGTGCCTGGAGTCAGGACGCTGTTCGGGAGCAGTTCTTC
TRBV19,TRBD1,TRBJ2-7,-,CASSIGTGRTYEQYF,TGTGCCAGTAGTATCGGGACAGGGAGGACCTACGAGCAGTACTTC
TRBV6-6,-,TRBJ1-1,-,CASSPGGRGNTEAFF,TGTGCCAGCAGTCCGGGGGGCAGGGGGAACACTGAAGCTTTCTTT
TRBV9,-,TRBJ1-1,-,CASSVVGHTEAFF,TGTGCCAGCAGCGTAGTAGGACACACTGAAGCTTTCTTT
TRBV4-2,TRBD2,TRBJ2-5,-,CASSQLAGGPETQYF,TGTGCCAGCAGCCAACTAGCGGGGGGGCCAGAGACCCAGTACTTC
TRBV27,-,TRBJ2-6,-,CASSSLSSGNSGANVLTF,TGTGCCAGCAGTTCCCTCTCCTCCGGGAACTCTGGGGCCAACGTCCTGACTTTC
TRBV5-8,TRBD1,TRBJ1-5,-,CASSLVTGSQQPQHF,TGTGCCAGCAGCCTAGTGACAGGGTCCCAGCAGCCCCAGCATTTT
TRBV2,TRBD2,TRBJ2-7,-,CASSDGGGLGYEQYF,TGTGCCAGCAGCGACGGGGGGGGGCTTGGCTACGAGCAGTACTTC
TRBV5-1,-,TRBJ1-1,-,CASILPGGTEAFF,TGCGCCAGCATACTGCCTGGGGGGACTGAAGCTTTCTTT
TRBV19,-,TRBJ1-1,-,CASSTPTGLTEAFF,TGTGCCAGTAGTACCCCAACCGGTCTCACTGAAGCTTTCTTT
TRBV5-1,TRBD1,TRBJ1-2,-,CASSSDRGVYGYTF,TGCGCCAGCAGCTCGGACAGGGGCGTATATGGCTACACCTTC
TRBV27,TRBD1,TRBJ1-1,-,CASSLSGRGLVNTEAFF,TGTGCCAGCAGTTTATCGGGCAGGGGGTTGGTGAACACTGAAGCTTTCTTT
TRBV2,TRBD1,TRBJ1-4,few,CASTVRPTGDNEKLFF,TGTGCCAGCACGGTCCGCCCCACAGGGGATAATGAAAAACTGTTTTTT
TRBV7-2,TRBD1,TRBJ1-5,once,CASSKGARGYSNQPQHF,TGTGCCAGCAGCAAGGGGGCGAGGGGTTATAGCAATCAGCCCCAGCATTTT
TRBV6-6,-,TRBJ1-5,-,CASSQRGQPQHF,TGTGCCAGCAGCCAGAGGGGCCAGCCCCAGCATTTT
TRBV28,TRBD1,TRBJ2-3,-,CASSPTGTIRTDTQYF,TGTGCCAGCAGCCCGACAGGGACGATTCGCACAGATACGCAGTATTTT
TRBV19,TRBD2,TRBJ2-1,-,CASMPQASGEQFF,TGTGCCAGTATGCCCCAAGCTAGCGGAGAGCAGTTCTTC
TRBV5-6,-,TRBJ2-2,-,CASSLMTGTGELFF,TGTGCCAGCAGCCTTATGACAGGCACCGGGGAGCTGTTTTTT
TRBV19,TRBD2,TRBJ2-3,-,CASSPRLAPTTDTQYF,TGTGCCAGTAGTCCAAGACTAGCCCCGACGACAGATACGCAGTATTTT
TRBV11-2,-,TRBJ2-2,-,CASSLERGGAGELFF,TGTGCCAGCAGCTTAGAGAGGGGGGGAGCCGGGGAGCTGTTTTTT
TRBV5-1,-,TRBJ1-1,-,CASSLRLDPNTEAFF,TGCGCCAGCAGCCTTAGACTGGACCCGAACACTGAAGCTTTCTTT
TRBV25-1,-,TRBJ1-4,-,CASSGMGIGEKLFF,TGTGCCAGCAGTGGGATGGGCATCGGAGAAAAACTGTTTTTT